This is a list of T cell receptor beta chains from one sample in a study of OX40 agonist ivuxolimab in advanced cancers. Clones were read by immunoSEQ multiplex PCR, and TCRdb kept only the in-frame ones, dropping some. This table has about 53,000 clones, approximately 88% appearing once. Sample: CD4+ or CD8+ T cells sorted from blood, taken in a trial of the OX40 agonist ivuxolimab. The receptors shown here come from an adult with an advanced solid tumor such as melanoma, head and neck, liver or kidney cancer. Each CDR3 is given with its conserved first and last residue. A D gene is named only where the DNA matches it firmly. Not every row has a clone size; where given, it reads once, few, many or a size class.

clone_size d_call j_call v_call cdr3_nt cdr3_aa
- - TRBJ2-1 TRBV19 TGTGCCAGTACTACGGCCTACAATGAGCAGTTCTTC CASTTAYNEQFF
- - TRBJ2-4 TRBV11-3 TGTGCCAGCAGCTCGGGGGAGACAGGAGCCAAAAACATTCAGTACTTC CASSSGETGAKNIQYF
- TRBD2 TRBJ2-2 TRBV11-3 TGTGCCAGCAGCCGCCGGATAGCGGGTAACACCGGGGAGCTGTTTTTT CASSRRIAGNTGELFF
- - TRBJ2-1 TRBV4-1 TGCGCCAGCAGCATTGGGAGGGCAGGGGCCCACAATGAGCAGTTCTTC CASSIGRAGAHNEQFF
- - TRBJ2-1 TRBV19 TGTGCCAGTAGTTTTCTAGCGCCCAATGAGCAGTTCTTC CASSFLAPNEQFF
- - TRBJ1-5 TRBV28 TGTGCCAGCAGTTTACAAGGAGCCACCACCCCCCAGCATTTT CASSLQGATTPQHF
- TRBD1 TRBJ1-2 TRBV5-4 TGTGCCAGCAGCTTGCCAGGGGGTACACGCGACTATGGCTACACCTTC CASSLPGGTRDYGYTF
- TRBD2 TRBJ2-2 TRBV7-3 TGTGCCAGCTCCCCATACCCGTCAGCGGGAGCGAACACCGGGGAGCTGTTTTTT CASSPYPSAGANTGELFF
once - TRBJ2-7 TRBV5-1 TGCGCCAGCAGCGGCGGGGACAGACTCCCCTACGAGCAGTACTTC CASSGGDRLPYEQYF
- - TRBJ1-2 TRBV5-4 TGTGCCAGCAGCCTACGACAGGCGGGCTATGGCTACACCTTC CASSLRQAGYGYTF
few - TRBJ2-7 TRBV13 TGTGCCAGCAGCCTTACAGGGATCTCCTCCGAGCAGTACTTC CASSLTGISSEQYF
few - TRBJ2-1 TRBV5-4 TGTGCCAGCAGCTTGGACGTGGGGTCATCTTACAATGAGCAGTTCTTC CASSLDVGSSYNEQFF
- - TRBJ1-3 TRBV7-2 TGTGCCAGCAGTCAAGGGCCGCGTGCCATATATTTT CASSQGPRAIYF
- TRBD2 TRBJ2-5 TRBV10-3 TGTGCCATCGGAGCGGGAGTTGAGAAAGAGACCCAGTACTTC CAIGAGVEKETQYF
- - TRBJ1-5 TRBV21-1 TGTGCCAGCCGGGAAATGCAGCCCCAGCATTTT CASREMQPQHF
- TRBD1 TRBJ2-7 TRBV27 TGTGCCAGCAGCCTGCGTTGGACAGGGCGGGACGAGCAGTACTTC CASSLRWTGRDEQYF
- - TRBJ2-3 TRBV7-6 TGTGCCAGCAGCCCAACTAGGAGTCTAGATACGCAGTATTTT CASSPTRSLDTQYF